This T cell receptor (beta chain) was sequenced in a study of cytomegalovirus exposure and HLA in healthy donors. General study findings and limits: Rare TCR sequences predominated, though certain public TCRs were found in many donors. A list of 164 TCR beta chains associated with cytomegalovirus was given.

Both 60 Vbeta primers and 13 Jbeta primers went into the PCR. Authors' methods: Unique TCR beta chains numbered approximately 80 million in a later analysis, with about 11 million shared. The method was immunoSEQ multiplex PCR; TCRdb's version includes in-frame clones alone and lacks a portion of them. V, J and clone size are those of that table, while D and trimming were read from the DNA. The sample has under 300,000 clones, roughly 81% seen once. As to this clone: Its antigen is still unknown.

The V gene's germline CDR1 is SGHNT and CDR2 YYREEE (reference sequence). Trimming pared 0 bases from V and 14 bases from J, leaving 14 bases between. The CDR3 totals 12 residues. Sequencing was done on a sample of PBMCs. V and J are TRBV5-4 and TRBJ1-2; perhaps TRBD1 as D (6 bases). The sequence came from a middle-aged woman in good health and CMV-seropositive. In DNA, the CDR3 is TGTGCCAGCAGCTTGGACAGTCAGGGGCTTACCTTC. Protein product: CASSLDSQGLTF.